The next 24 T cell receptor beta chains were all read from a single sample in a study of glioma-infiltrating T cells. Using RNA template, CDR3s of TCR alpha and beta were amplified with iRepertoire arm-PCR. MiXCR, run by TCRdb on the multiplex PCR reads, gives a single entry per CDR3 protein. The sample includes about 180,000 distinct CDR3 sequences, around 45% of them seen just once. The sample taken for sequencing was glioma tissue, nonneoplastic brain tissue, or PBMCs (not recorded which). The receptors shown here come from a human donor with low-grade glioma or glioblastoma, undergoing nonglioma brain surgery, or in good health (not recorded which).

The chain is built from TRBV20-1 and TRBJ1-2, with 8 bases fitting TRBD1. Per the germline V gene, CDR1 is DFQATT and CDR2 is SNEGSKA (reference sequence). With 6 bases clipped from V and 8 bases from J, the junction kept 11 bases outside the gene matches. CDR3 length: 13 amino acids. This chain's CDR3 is CSAPTGDDCGYTF. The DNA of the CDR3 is TGCAGTGCGCCGACAGGGGACGACTGCGGCTACACCTTC.

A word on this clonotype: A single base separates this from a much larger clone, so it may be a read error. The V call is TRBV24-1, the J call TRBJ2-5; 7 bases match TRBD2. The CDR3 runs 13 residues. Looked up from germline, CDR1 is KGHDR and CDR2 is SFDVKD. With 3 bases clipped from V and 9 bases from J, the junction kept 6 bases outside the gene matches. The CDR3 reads CATSDESGASQYF. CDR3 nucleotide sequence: TGTGCCACCAGTGATGAGAGCGGGGCGTCCCAGTACTTC.

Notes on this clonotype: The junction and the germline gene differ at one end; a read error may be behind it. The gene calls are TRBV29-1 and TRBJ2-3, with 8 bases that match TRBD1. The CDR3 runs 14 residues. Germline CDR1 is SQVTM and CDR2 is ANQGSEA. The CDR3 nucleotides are TGCAGCATTGAAGGGACAGGTGACACAGATACGCAGTATTTT. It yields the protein CSIEGTGDTDTQYF.

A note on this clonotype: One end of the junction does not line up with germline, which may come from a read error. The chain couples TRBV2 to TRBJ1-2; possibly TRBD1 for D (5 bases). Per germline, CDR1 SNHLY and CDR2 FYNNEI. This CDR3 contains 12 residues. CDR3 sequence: CATSDSNGGYTF. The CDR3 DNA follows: TGTGCCACCAGTGACAGTAACGGTGGCTACACCTTC.

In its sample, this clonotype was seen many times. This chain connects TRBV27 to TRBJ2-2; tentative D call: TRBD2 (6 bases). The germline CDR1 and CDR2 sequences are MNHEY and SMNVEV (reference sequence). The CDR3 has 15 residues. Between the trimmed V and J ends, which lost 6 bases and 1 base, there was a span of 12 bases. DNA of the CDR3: TGTGCCAGCAGACGACCGGGACTGAACACCGGGGAGCTGTTTTTT. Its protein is CASRRPGLNTGELFF.

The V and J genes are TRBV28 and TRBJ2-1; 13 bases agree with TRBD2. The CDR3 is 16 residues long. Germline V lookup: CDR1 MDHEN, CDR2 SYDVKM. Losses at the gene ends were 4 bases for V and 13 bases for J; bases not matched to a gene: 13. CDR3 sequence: CASSSRTSGGQETQFF. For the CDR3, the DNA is TGTGCCAGCAGTTCCAGGACTAGCGGGGGCCAAGAGACCCAGTTCTTC.

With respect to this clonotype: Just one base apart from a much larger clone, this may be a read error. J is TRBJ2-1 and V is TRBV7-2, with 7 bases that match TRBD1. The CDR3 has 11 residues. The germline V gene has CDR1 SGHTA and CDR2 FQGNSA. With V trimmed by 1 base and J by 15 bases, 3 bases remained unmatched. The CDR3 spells CASSLDRGTFF. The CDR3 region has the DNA TGTGCCAGCAGCTTAGACAGGGGTACGTTCTTC.

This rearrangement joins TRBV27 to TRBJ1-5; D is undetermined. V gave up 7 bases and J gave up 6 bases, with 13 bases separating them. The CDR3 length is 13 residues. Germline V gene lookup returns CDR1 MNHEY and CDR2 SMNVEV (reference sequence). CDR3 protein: CASTSQSSQPQHF. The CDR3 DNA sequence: TGTGCCAGCACTTCGCAAAGTAGTCAGCCCCAGCATTTT.

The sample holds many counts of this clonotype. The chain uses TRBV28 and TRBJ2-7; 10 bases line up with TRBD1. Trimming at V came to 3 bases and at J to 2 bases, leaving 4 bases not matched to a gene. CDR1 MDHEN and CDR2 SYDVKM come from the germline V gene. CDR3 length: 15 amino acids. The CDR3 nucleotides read TGTGCCAGCAGTTTGGGGACAGGGGCTACCTACGAGCAGTACTTC. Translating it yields CASSLGTGATYEQYF.

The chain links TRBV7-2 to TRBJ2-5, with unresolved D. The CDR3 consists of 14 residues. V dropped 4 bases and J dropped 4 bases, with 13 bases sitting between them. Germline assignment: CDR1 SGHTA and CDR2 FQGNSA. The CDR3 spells CASSSNTGPETQYF. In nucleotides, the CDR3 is TGTGCCAGCAGCTCTAACACCGGCCCAGAGACCCAGTACTTC.

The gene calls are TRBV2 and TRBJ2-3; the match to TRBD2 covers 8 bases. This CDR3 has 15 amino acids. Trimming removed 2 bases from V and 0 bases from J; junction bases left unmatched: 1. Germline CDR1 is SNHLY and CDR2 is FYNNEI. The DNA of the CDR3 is TGTGCCAGCAGTGAACCTAGCGGGAGCACAGATACGCAGTATTTT. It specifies CASSEPSGSTDTQYF.

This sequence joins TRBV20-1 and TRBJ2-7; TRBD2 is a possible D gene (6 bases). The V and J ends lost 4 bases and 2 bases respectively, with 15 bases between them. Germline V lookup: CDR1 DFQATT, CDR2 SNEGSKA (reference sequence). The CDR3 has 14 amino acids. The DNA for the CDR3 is TGCAGTGCTACGACTAGACCGATTGCCTACGAGCAGTACTTC. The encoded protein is CSATTRPIAYEQYF.

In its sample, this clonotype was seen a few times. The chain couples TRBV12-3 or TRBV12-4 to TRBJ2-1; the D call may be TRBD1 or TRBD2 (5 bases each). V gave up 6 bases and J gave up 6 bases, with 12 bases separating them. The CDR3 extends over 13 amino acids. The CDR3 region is CASRPSGGNEQFF. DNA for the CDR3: TGTGCCAGCAGGCCCAGTGGGGGCAATGAGCAGTTCTTC.

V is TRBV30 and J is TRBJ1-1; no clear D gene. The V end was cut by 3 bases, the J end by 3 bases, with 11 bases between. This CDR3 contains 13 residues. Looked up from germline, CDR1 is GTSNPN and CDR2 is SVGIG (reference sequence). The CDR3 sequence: CAWSRGSDTEAFF. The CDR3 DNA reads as TGTGCCTGGAGCCGCGGGTCGGACACTGAAGCTTTCTTT.

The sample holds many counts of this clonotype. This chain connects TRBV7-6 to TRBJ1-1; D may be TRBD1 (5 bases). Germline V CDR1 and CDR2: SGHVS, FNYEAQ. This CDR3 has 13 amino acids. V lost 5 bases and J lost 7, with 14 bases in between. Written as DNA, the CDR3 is TGTGCCAGCAGCCCGGGACGACAAGTTGAAGCTTTCTTT. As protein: CASSPGRQVEAFF.

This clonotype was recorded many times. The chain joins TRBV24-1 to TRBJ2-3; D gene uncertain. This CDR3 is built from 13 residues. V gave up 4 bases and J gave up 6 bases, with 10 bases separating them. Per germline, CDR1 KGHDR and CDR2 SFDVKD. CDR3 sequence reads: CATSDPTADTQYF. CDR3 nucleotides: TGTGCCACCAGTGACCCGACCGCGGATACGCAGTATTTT.

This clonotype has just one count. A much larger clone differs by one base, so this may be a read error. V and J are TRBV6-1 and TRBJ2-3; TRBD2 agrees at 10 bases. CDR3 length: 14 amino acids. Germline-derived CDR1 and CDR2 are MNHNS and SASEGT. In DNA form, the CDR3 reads TGTGCCAGCAGCCAGCGGGAGGGCACAGATAAGCAGTATTTT. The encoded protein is CASSQREGTDKQYF.

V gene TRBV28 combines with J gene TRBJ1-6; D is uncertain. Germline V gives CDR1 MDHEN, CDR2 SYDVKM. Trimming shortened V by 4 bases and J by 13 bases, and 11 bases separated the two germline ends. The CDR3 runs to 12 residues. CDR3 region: CASSSTWSPLHF. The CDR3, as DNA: TGTGCCAGCAGTTCCACATGGTCGCCCCTCCACTTT.

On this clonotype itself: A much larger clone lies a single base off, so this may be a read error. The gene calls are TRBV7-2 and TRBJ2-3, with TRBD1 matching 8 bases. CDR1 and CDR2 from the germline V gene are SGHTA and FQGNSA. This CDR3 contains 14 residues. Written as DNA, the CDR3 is TGTGCCAGCAGCGAGGACAGGGCGACAGATACGCAGTGTTTT. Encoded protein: CASSEDRATDTQCF.

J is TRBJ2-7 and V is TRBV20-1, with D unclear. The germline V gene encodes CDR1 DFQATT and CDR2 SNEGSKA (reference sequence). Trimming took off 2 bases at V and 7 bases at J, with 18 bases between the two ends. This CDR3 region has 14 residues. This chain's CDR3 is CSARSQGMGIEQYF. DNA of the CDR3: TGCAGTGCTAGATCCCAAGGGATGGGGATAGAGCAGTACTTC.

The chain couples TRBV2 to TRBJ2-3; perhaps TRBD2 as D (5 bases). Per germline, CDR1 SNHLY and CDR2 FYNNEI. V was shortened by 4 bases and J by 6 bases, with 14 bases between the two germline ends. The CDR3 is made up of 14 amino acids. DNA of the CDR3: TGTGCCAGCAGTGCATTCCGGGAAGCGGATACGCAGTATTTT. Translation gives CASSAFREADTQYF.

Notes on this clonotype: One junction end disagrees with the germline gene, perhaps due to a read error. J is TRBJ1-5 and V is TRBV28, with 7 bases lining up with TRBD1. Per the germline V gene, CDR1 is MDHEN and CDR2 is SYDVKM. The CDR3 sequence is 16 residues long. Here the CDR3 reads CARTGSVDRDGQPEHF. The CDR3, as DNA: TGTGCCAGAACCGGCAGTGTAGACAGGGACGGTCAGCCCGAGCATTTT.

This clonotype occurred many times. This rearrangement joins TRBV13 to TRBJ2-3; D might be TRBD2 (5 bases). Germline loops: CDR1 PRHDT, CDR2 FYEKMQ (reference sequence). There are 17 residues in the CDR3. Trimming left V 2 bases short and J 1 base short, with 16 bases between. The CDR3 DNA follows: TGTGCCAGCAGCTTAATCACTCGGACTCCTCGCACAGATACGCAGTATTTT. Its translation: CASSLITRTPRTDTQYF.

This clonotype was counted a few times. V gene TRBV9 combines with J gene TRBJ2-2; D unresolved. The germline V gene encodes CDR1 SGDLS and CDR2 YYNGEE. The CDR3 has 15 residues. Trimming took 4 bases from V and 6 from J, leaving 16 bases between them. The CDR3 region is CASSPRPSAPGELFF. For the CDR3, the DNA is TGTGCCAGCAGCCCCCGACCCTCCGCGCCCGGGGAGCTGTTTTTT. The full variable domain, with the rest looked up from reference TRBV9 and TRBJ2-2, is DSGVTQTPKHLITATGQRVTLRCSPRSGDLSVYWYQQSLDQGLQFLIQYYNGEERAKGNILERFSAQQFPDLHSELNLSSLELGDSALYFCASSPRPSAPGELFFGEGSRLTVL.